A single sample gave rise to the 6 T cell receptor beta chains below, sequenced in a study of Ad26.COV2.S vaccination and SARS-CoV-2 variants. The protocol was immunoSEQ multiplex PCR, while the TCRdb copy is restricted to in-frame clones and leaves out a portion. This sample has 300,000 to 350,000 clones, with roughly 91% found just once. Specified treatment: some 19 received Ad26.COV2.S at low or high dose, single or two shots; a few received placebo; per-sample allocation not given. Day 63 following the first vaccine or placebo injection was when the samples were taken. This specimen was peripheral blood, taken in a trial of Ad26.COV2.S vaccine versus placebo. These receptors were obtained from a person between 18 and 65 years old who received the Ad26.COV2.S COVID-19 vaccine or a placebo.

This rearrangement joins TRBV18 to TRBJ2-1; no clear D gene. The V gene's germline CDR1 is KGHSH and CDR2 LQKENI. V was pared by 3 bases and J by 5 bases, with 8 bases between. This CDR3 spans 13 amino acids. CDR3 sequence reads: CASSPGGHNEQFF. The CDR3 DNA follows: TGTGCCAGCTCACCGGGCGGACACAATGAGCAGTTCTTC. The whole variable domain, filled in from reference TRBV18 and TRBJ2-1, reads NAGVMQNPRHLVRRRGQEARLRCSPMKGHSHVYWYRQLPEEGLKFMVYLQKENIIDESGMPKERFSAEFPKEGPSILRIQQVVRGDSAAYFCASSPGGHNEQFFGPGTRLTVL.

CDR3 DNA sequence: TGTGCCAGCAGCTTAGCGTCCTCCGACAGGGACGGCTACACCTTC. It yields the protein CASSLASSDRDGYTF. The V and J genes are TRBV7-9 and TRBJ1-2, with 7 nucleotides matching TRBD1. Germline values: CDR1 SEHNR, CDR2 FQNEAQ (reference sequence). CDR3 length: 15 amino acids. Germline trimming cut 0 bases from V and 8 bases from J; bases unmatched to any gene: 9.

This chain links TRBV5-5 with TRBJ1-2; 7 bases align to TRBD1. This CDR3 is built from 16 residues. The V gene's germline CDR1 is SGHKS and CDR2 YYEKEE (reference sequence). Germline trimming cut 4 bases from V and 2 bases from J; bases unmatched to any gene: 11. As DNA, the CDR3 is TGTGCCAGCAGCATTACCTCGGGACAGAGAAACTATGGCTACACCTTC. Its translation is CASSITSGQRNYGYTF.

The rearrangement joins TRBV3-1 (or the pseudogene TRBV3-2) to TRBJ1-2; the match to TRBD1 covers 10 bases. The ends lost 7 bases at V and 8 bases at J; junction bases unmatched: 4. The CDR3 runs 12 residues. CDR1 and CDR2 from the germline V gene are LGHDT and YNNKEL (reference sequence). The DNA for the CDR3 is TGTGCCAGCACCCGACAGGGGGCGGGCTACACCTTC. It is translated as CASTRQGAGYTF.

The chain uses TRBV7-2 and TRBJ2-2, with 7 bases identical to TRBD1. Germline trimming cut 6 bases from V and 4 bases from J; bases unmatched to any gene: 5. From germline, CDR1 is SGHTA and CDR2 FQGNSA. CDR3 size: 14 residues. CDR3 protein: CASRDRVVTGELFF. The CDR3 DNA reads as TGTGCCAGCAGAGACAGGGTTGTCACCGGGGAGCTGTTTTTT. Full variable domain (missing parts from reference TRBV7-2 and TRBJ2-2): GAGVSQSPSNKVTEKGKDVELRCDPISGHTALYWYRQSLGQGLEFLIYFQGNSAPDKSGLPSDRFSAERTGGSVSTLTIQRTQQEDSAVYLCASRDRVVTGELFFGEGSRLTVL.

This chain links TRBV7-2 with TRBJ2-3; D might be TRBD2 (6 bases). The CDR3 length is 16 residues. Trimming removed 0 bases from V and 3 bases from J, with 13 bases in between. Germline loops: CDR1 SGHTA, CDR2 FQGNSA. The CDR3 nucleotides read TGTGCCAGCAGCTTAGCGGCGGGGAAGGGTACAGATACGCAGTATTTT. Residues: CASSLAAGKGTDTQYF.